The T cell receptor (beta chain) described here comes from a study of control samples from healthy donors and cancer patients. The CDR3 totals 13 residues. V gave up 2 bases and J gave up 11 bases; unmatched junction bases: 4. Germline V gene sequence: CDR1 MNHNS, CDR2 SASEGT. TCRdb keeps only in-frame clones here, not all; method: immunoSEQ multiplex PCR. The sample shows around 200,000 clones, 90% to 95% of them seen only once. This receptor was taken from a man aged 18 to 29 in good health. The sample was blood. The V call is TRBV6-1, the J call TRBJ2-1, with TRBD2 identical over 9 bases. The CDR3 region is CASSERAGGQQFF. CDR3 sequence (DNA): TGTGCCAGCAGTGAACGAGCGGGGGGCCAGCAGTTCTTC.